A single sample is the source of the 17 T cell receptor beta chains below, sequenced in a study of regulatory T cells in long-lasting Graves disease. Libraries of TCR beta came from iRepertoire HTBI primers plus Arm-PCR of CDR3 regions. TCRdb re-called the multiplex PCR reads through MiXCR, storing one row per CDR3 protein. The sample comprises some 450,000 distinct CDR3 sequences, 20% to 25% of which are singletons, and roughly 26% rests with the top ten. Time point described: persistent/refractory GD, antithyroid drugs over 5 years with positive TRAb. The TCR library used RNA extracted from PBMCs. The starting material was peripheral blood mononuclear cells (PBMCs), obtained when the disease was refractory, from a patient treated with antithyroid drugs. The receptors stem from a female donor with Graves disease.

The sample holds many counts of this clonotype. The chain employs TRBV7-2 and TRBJ2-7; tentatively, D is TRBD2 (5 bases). CDR3 length: 15 amino acids. Deletions cut 5 bases from V and 2 bases from J, with 16 bases between. Germline CDR1 is SGHTA and CDR2 is FQGNSA. As DNA, the CDR3 is TGTGCCAGCAGCCCGATGGTGGGGAGCACCTACGAGCAGTACTTC. It is translated as CASSPMVGSTYEQYF.

J is TRBJ1-1 and V is TRBV10-1, with D uncertain. Trimming removed 4 bases from V and 3 bases from J, with 15 bases in between. The CDR3 is 15 residues long. Germline-derived CDR1 and CDR2 are WNHNN and SYGVQD (reference sequence). The DNA for the CDR3 is TGCGCCAGCAGTGGAGCACAGTCGGGTCACACTGAAGCTTTCTTT. Translating it yields CASSGAQSGHTEAFF.

This clonotype showed up many times. The V call is TRBV7-8, the J call TRBJ2-7; 12 nucleotides line up with TRBD2. Germline-derived CDR1 and CDR2 are SGHVS and FQNEAQ. The CDR3 totals 16 residues. Trimming took 5 bases from V and 3 from J; bases not matched to a gene: 8. CDR3 sequence: CASSAGTSGRFYEQYF. CDR3 coding DNA: TGTGCCAGCAGCGCCGGTACTAGCGGGAGGTTCTACGAGCAGTACTTC.

This clonotype was recorded only once. The chain joins TRBV30 to TRBJ2-7, with 7 bases aligning to TRBD1. The CDR3 has 14 amino acids. V was clipped by 0 bases and J by 3 bases; unmatched bases: 5. Germline lookup yields CDR1 GTSNPN and CDR2 SVGIG (reference sequence). The CDR3 bases are TGTGCCTGGAGTGTAGGGGGCGAGATCTACGAGCAGTACTTC. This sequence encodes CAWSVGGEIYEQYF.

This clonotype appeared once. V gene TRBV10-3 combines with J gene TRBJ2-7; D not certain. Trimming shortened V by 5 bases and J by 4 bases, and 9 bases separated the two germline ends. Looked up from germline, CDR1 is ENHRY and CDR2 is SYGVKD. CDR3 size: 12 residues. The CDR3 DNA follows: TGTGCCATCAGTCTATATTCTTACGAGCAGTACTTC. Amino acid sequence: CAISLYSYEQYF.

This clonotype showed up just once. The chain couples TRBV20-1 to TRBJ2-1; 9 bases are shared with TRBD2. Germline V gene data show CDR1 as DFQATT and CDR2 as SNEGSKA (reference sequence). The CDR3 runs to 15 residues. J was trimmed by 2 bases and V by 6 bases; bases with no gene match: 8. CDR3 amino acids: CSAESGGRAYNEQFF. The CDR3, as DNA: TGCAGTGCGGAAAGTGGCGGGAGGGCCTACAATGAGCAGTTCTTC.

This chain connects TRBV7-9 to TRBJ2-7; 11 nucleotides line up with TRBD2. V trimming: 4 bases; J trimming: 2 bases; junction bases outside the gene matches: 13. Germline V CDR1 and CDR2: SEHNR, FQNEAQ (reference sequence). The CDR3 contains 18 residues. CDR3 nucleotides: TGTGCCAGCAGCTCCCGGTGGCTAGCGGGAGGAGTCCCCTACGAGCAGTACTTC. Protein: CASSSRWLAGGVPYEQYF.

This chain uses TRBV7-2 with TRBJ1-2, with 10 bases identical to TRBD1. V dropped 1 base and J dropped 6; count of bases not matched to a gene: 2. The germline V gene has CDR1 SGHTA and CDR2 FQGNSA. The CDR3 is 14 amino acids. The DNA for the CDR3 is TGTGCCAGCAGCTTAGGGGGGACAGGGGATGGCTACACCTTC. It codes for CASSLGGTGDGYTF.

This clonotype turned up a few times. This chain joins TRBV19 and TRBJ1-1, with TRBD1 matching 7 bases. This CDR3 contains 15 residues. The V and J ends lost 8 bases and 2 bases, in that order; junction bases with no gene match: 11. Germline CDR1 reads LNHDA; CDR2 reads SQIVND (reference sequence). CDR3 in DNA: TGTGCCAGTGGATCGACAGGGACGGGAAACACTGAAGCTTTCTTT. Translating gives CASGSTGTGNTEAFF. Using reference TRBV19 and TRBJ1-1 for the parts outside the CDR3, the full variable domain is DGGITQSPKYLFRKEGQNVTLSCEQNLNHDAMYWYRQDPGQGLRLIYYSQIVNDFQKGDIAEGYSVSREKKESFPLTVTSAQKNPTAFYLCASGSTGTGNTEAFFGQGTRLTVV.

In its sample, this clonotype was seen many times. This chain joins TRBV3-1 and TRBJ2-5; TRBD2 might be the D (6 bases). The CDR3 totals 14 residues. Trimming pared 4 bases from V and 5 bases from J, leaving 14 bases between. Germline-derived CDR1 and CDR2 are LGHDT and YNNKEL (reference sequence). The DNA for the CDR3 is TGTGCCAGCAGCCCCTCCGGGAGTTGGGAGACCCAGTACTTC. The encoded protein is CASSPSGSWETQYF.

The chain joins TRBV24-1 to TRBJ2-7, with D perhaps matching TRBD1 or TRBD2 (5 bases each). Germline CDR1 and CDR2: KGHDR and SFDVKD. CDR3 length: 12 amino acids. V was clipped by 6 bases and J by 9 bases, with 14 bases between them. The CDR3 coding sequence is TGTGCCACCAGTCCCGGGACCGCACGGCAGTACTTC. Residues: CATSPGTARQYF.

With regard to this clonotype: A read error is the likely source, as a far larger clone sits one nucleotide away. V gene TRBV6-2 or TRBV6-3 combines with J gene TRBJ1-1, with D possibly being TRBD1 (6 bases). Germline lookup yields CDR1 MNHEY and CDR2 SVGEGT. The CDR3 sequence is 14 residues long. The CDR3 sequence: CAGSNGQTNTEAFF. The CDR3 nucleotides are TGTGCCGGCAGTAATGGACAGACGAACACTGAAGCTTTCTTT.

CDR3 residues: CASSFIVGLAGDGELFF. DNA of the CDR3: TGTGCCAGCAGCTTCATTGTGGGACTAGCCGGCGACGGGGAGCTGTTTTTT. The chain couples TRBV7-6 to TRBJ2-2, with TRBD2 matching over 9 bases. The germline V gene has CDR1 SGHVS and CDR2 FNYEAQ. V trimming: 3 bases; J trimming: 7 bases; junction bases outside the gene matches: 12. This CDR3 is 17 amino acids long.

The sample holds a few counts of this clonotype. J is TRBJ2-7 and V is TRBV7-6; TRBD1 might be the D (5 bases). The CDR3 totals 18 residues. Germline CDR1 is SGHVS and CDR2 is FNYEAQ. The germline V and J ends were trimmed by 2 bases and 2 bases, with 22 bases remaining between them. The CDR3 nucleotides are TGTGCCAGCAGCTTAACACCCCCTGGGGCGGTAGATCCCTACGAGCAGTACTTC. It specifies CASSLTPPGAVDPYEQYF.

The chain carries TRBV15 and TRBJ2-7; no reliable D call. Germline CDR1 and CDR2: LNHNV and YYDKDF (reference sequence). The CDR3 is 11 amino acids. V was clipped by 10 bases and J by 6 bases, with 13 bases between them. CDR3 bases: TGTGCCAGCAGTTTAGTACGCGAGCAGTACTTC. Protein: CASSLVREQYF.

On this clonotype: One end of the junction is discordant with germline, which a read error may explain. This chain joins TRBV3-1 and TRBJ2-2; D possibly corresponds to TRBD2 (5 bases). Germline CDR1 and CDR2: LGHDT and YNNKEL (reference sequence). This CDR3 has 15 amino acids. CDR3 coding DNA: TGTGCCAGCAGCCAAGATGGGTCAGCTCTCGGGGAGCTGCTTTTT. It specifies CASSQDGSALGELLF.

This clonotype was recorded many times. The J gene is TRBJ1-2, the V gene TRBV25-1; unclear D gene. The CDR3 has 13 residues. Trimming removed 2 bases at V and 2 bases at J, with 6 bases between. Germline CDR1 is MGHDK and CDR2 is SYGVNS. In DNA form, the CDR3 reads TGTGCCAGCAGTGAAACTCTCAACTATGGCTACACCTTC. This sequence encodes CASSETLNYGYTF.